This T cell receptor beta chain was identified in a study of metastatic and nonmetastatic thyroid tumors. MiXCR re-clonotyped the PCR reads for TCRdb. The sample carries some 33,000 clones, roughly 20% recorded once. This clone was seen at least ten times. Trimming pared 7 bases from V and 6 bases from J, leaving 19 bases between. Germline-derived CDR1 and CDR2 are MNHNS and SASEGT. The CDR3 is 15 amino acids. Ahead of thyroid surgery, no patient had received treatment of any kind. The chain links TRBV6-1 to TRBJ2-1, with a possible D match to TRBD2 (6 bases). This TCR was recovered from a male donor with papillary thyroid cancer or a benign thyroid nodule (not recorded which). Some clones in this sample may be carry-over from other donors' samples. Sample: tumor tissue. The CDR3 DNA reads TGTGCCAGCACTCGGTGGCGGGGCAGTCCCAATGAGCAGTTCTTC. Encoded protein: CASTRWRGSPNEQFF.